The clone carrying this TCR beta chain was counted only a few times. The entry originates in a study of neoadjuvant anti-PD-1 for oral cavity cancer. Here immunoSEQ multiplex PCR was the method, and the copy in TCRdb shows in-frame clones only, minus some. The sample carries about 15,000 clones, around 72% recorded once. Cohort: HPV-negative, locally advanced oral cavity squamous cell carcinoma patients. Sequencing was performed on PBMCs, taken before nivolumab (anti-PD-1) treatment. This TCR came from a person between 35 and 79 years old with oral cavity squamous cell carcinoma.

CDR3 sequence (DNA): TGCGCCAGCAGCTTGGGGCTAGCCAGCACAGATACGCAGTATTTT. Its protein product is CASSLGLASTDTQYF. V usage is TRBV5-1 and J usage is TRBJ2-3, with D possibly matching TRBD2 (5 bases). V dropped 0 bases and J dropped 0 bases, with 8 bases sitting between them. Per the germline V gene, CDR1 is SGHRS and CDR2 is YFSETQ. The CDR3 runs 15 residues. Variable domain in full (rest from reference TRBV5-1 and TRBJ2-3): KAGVTQTPRYLIKTRGQQVTLSCSPISGHRSVSWYQQTPGQGLQFLFEYFSETQRNKGNFPGRFSGRQFSNSRSEMNVSTLELGDSALYLCASSLGLASTDTQYFGPGTRLTVL.